In this sample, the clone carrying this T cell receptor (beta chain) turned up a few times. This specimen belongs to a study of T cells in Graves' hyperthyroidism and ophthalmopathy. Authors of the study amplified TCR beta CDR3 regions from RNA transcripts. HTBI primers were used for first-round RT-PCR of the TCR CDR3. Each CDR3 protein is one row after TCRdb ran MiXCR on the multiplex PCR reads. The sample includes about 320,000 distinct CDR3 sequences, 15% to 20% of them seen just once. The CDR3 length is 13 residues. V was trimmed by 4 bases and J by 7 bases, leaving 10 bases between them. Germline-derived CDR1 and CDR2 are LNHDA and SQIVND (reference sequence).

J is TRBJ2-2 and V is TRBV19; D assignment may be TRBD1 or TRBD2 (5 bases each). The TCR comes from a man in his thirties or forties with Graves' hyperthyroidism. The sample taken for sequencing was blood. The CDR3 region has the DNA TGTGCCAGTAGTACCACTAGGGGCGGGGAGCTGTTTTTT. This encodes CASSTTRGGELFF.